The entry below describes one TCR beta chain. Sequencing used immunoSEQ multiplex PCR; TCRdb keeps in-frame clones, though not all of them. This sample has some 64,000 clones; 97% occur once, and the top ten carry approximately 0.21%. These data originate in a study of technical replicates of blood from four donors. J lost 3 bases, V lost 1 base, and 8 bases had no gene match. The CDR3 runs 20 residues. Germline-derived CDR1 and CDR2 are MGHRA and YSYEKL. The chain couples TRBV4-1 to TRBJ2-2; 16 positions match TRBD2. The source of this sequence is a human donor in good health. Sequenced material: T cells isolated from PBMCs. This CDR3 is CASSQGGLAGGKRDTGELFF. CDR3 DNA sequence: TGCGCCAGCAGCCAAGGGGGACTAGCGGGGGGGAAAAGGGACACCGGGGAGCTGTTTTTT.